This T cell receptor (beta chain) originates from a study of beta chain features in type 1 diabetes. Study-level points and caveats: A greater similarity of naive, central memory and Treg TCRB repertoires was seen among patients than among healthy donors. TCRB CDR3s were moderately but significantly shorter in Type 1 diabetes patients in all four CD4+ subsets.

V gave up 5 bases and J gave up 3 bases; unmatched junction bases: 8. CDR1 is LGHNA, CDR2 YNFKEQ, per germline. The CDR3 sequence is 16 residues long. On this clone: Its antigen remains unidentified.

The study reverse transcribed the entire isolated RNA, so it sequenced expressed TCRB transcripts. Using immunoSEQ multiplex PCR, the repertoire was profiled, and TCRdb retains in-frame clones only, with some absent. In the table there are over 15,000 clones, 69% of which are singletons. The receptor's source is a man under 40 with type 1 diabetes. This chain connects TRBV4-2 to TRBJ2-2; 8 bases align to TRBD1. Sequencing was carried out using Tregs from blood. The CDR3 DNA follows: TGTGCCAGCAGCAAAGCCGGGACAGGTGACACCGGGGAGCTGTTTTTT. It yields the protein CASSKAGTGDTGELFF.